Shown below are 18 T cell receptor beta chains from a single sample sequenced in a study of post-analysis software for immune sequencing data. The study, taken as a whole, reports: When patients were compared with controls, about five TRBV segments were more frequent, TRBV5-6, TRBV5-1 and TRBV20-1 among them.

TCR beta libraries were prepared from cDNA with unique molecular identifiers. From the PCR reads, TCRdb called clonotypes with MiXCR, one entry per CDR3 protein. The sample yields hundreds of thousands of distinct CDR3 sequences, about 32% seen once. No antigens are known for them. Sample: blood. These receptors all stem from a girl aged 5-17 years with multiple sclerosis.

The genes are TRBV5-1 and TRBJ2-3, with D possibly being TRBD1 or TRBD2 (5 bases each). The CDR3 is 14 residues long. The germline V gene has CDR1 SGHRS and CDR2 YFSETQ. Trimming stripped 2 bases from V and 9 bases from J, with 16 bases between. CDR3 in DNA: TGCGCCAGCAGCTTCGGGGCCCCCTCAGGGACGCAGTATTTT. This codes for CASSFGAPSGTQYF. The whole variable domain, remainder taken from reference TRBV5-1 and TRBJ2-3, is KAGVTQTPRYLIKTRGQQVTLSCSPISGHRSVSWYQQTPGQGLQFLFEYFSETQRNKGNFPGRFSGRQFSNSRSEMNVSTLELGDSALYLCASSFGAPSGTQYFGPGTRLTVL.

Only a few counts were recorded for this clonotype. V is TRBV6-1 and J is TRBJ2-2; 10 bases map to TRBD1. V trimming: 7 bases; J trimming: 2 bases; junction bases outside the gene matches: 10. Germline V gene sequence: CDR1 MNHNS, CDR2 SASEGT. This CDR3 is 17 amino acids long. The CDR3 here is CASTPLGTGANTGELFF. Here the CDR3 DNA reads TGTGCCAGCACCCCTTTAGGGACAGGGGCCAACACCGGGGAGCTGTTTTTT.

The V gene is TRBV20-1, the J gene TRBJ1-1, with D maybe TRBD1 (5 bases). Trimming stripped 6 bases from V and 3 bases from J, with 14 bases between. This CDR3 has 13 amino acids. The germline gives CDR1 DFQATT, CDR2 SNEGSKA (reference sequence). CDR3 sequence reads: CSAGASRDTEAFF. DNA for the CDR3: TGCAGTGCAGGGGCCTCTCGGGACACTGAAGCTTTCTTT.

This clonotype was detected a few times. V usage is TRBV29-1 and J usage is TRBJ1-5, with 7 bases lining up with TRBD1. The germline CDR1 and CDR2 sequences are SQVTM and ANQGSEA. CDR3 length: 14 amino acids. The J segment lost 7 bases and the V segment lost 7 bases, leaving 13 bases of the junction unmatched. CDR3 sequence reads: CSASQGEEGQPQHF. In nucleotides, the CDR3 is TGCAGCGCCTCTCAGGGGGAAGAGGGACAGCCCCAGCATTTT.

The CDR3 spells CASSLANRDRAYGYTF. The CDR3 coding sequence is TGTGCCAGCAGCTTAGCGAATCGCGACAGGGCTTATGGCTACACCTTC. The J gene is TRBJ1-2, the V gene TRBV7-2, with 7 bases aligning to TRBD1. CDR1 SGHTA and CDR2 FQGNSA come from the germline V gene. There are 16 residues in the CDR3. Trimming removed 0 bases from V and 5 bases from J; junction bases left unmatched: 9.

This clonotype was recorded a few times. The rearrangement uses TRBV5-6 and TRBJ2-3; TRBD2 matches 13 bases. The V segment lost 4 bases and the J segment 0 bases; nucleotides outside the gene matches: 5. The CDR3 loop spans 17 amino acids. The germline V gene encodes CDR1 SGHDT and CDR2 YYEEEE. CDR3 sequence (DNA): TGTGCCAGCAGCCTGGGACTAGCGGGGCCCAGCACAGATACGCAGTATTTT. It specifies CASSLGLAGPSTDTQYF.

This chain links TRBV9 with TRBJ2-2; D perhaps matches TRBD1 (6 bases). The CDR3 loop spans 17 amino acids. Per the germline V gene, CDR1 is SGDLS and CDR2 is YYNGEE. V was cut by 3 bases and J by 1 base, with 16 bases left in between. The DNA of the CDR3 is TGTGCCAGCAGCGCGCGCCCAGGGGTTTGGAACACCGGGGAGCTGTTTTTT. Translation gives CASSARPGVWNTGELFF.

The chain has TRBV7-9 and TRBJ1-1, with TRBD1 matching over 10 bases. The CDR3 covers 16 residues. Trimming took 5 bases from V and 4 from J; bases not matched to a gene: 10. Germline CDR1 SEHNR, CDR2 FQNEAQ (reference sequence). The chain's CDR3 is CASSPLTGGFSTEAFF. CDR3 bases: TGTGCCAGCAGCCCATTGACAGGGGGCTTTAGCACTGAAGCTTTCTTT.

The V and J genes are TRBV4-3 and TRBJ2-3; 13 bases align to TRBD2. Germline values: CDR1 LGHNA, CDR2 YSLEER. V shed 0 bases and J 5 bases; nucleotides not matched to a gene: 8. There are 18 residues in the CDR3. The CDR3 is CASSQDARLAGGKDTQYF. The CDR3 nucleotides are TGCGCCAGCAGCCAAGACGCCCGACTAGCGGGAGGAAAAGATACGCAGTATTTT.

This clonotype came up a few times. This sequence joins TRBV11-2 and TRBJ1-5; D is unresolved. Germline-derived CDR1 and CDR2 are SGHAT and FQNNGV. V was cut by 1 base and J by 4 bases, with 14 bases left in between. The CDR3 contains 16 residues. The CDR3 nucleotides are TGTGCCAGCAGCTTAGGGTTCGGATCGGGGAATCAGCCCCAGCATTTT. Protein sequence: CASSLGFGSGNQPQHF.

This clonotype was seen just once. The chain is built from TRBV5-1 and TRBJ2-1; 7 bases agree with TRBD1. J was trimmed by 1 base and V by 4 bases; bases with no gene match: 14. CDR3 length: 18 residues. Germline CDR1 and CDR2: SGHRS and YFSETQ. The CDR3 is CASSGPRGKAPSYNEQFF. The CDR3 nucleotides are TGCGCCAGCAGCGGGCCCAGGGGGAAGGCCCCGTCCTACAATGAGCAGTTCTTC.

This clonotype was detected a few times. The CDR3 coding sequence is TGTGCCAGCAGGGTGTGGACTAGCGGGAGGTACGAGCAGTACTTC. Translation: CASRVWTSGRYEQYF. The rearrangement links TRBV12-3 or TRBV12-4 to TRBJ2-7; 14 nucleotides agree with TRBD2. V lost 6 bases to trimming and J lost 4 bases; unmatched junction nucleotides: 5. CDR3 length: 15 amino acids.

This clonotype showed up just once. This chain connects TRBV7-8 to TRBJ2-6; 7 bases are shared with TRBD1. The CDR3 is 19 residues long. The J segment lost 0 bases and the V segment lost 2 bases, leaving 10 bases of the junction unmatched. CDR1 SGHVS and CDR2 FQNEAQ come from the germline V gene. The chain's CDR3 is CASSLNRPGQNSGANVLTF. The CDR3 nucleotides read TGTGCCAGCAGCTTAAATCGACCGGGACAGAACTCTGGGGCCAACGTCCTGACTTTC.

This clonotype turned up a few times. The V call is TRBV19, the J call TRBJ2-7; 13 bases map to TRBD2. Per the germline V gene, CDR1 is LNHDA and CDR2 is SQIVND (reference sequence). The CDR3 extends over 15 amino acids. Trimming took 4 bases from V and 6 from J; bases not matched to a gene: 6. As DNA, the CDR3 is TGTGCCAGTAGTAATGGACTAGCGGGAGAGGTCGAGCAGTACTTC. This gives the protein CASSNGLAGEVEQYF.

This rearrangement joins TRBV19 to TRBJ1-2; TRBD1 is a possible D gene (5 bases). The V gene's germline CDR1 is LNHDA and CDR2 SQIVND (reference sequence). Trimming removed 10 bases at V and 2 bases at J, with 23 bases between. The length of the CDR3 is 16 residues. CDR3 amino acids: CATSPGLGRGNYGYTF. In nucleotides, the CDR3 is TGTGCCACAAGCCCCGGTCTCGGGCGGGGGAACTATGGCTACACCTTC.

This clonotype was picked up a small number of times. This rearrangement joins TRBV24-1 to TRBJ2-1; D gene uncertain. The CDR3 consists of 14 residues. V was clipped by 0 bases and J by 8 bases, with 10 bases between them. Germline CDR1 KGHDR, CDR2 SFDVKD. CDR3 loop: CATSDLPRGDEQFF. The CDR3 DNA reads as TGTGCCACCAGTGATTTGCCCCGCGGAGATGAGCAGTTCTTC.

In the case of this clonotype: Compared with germline, one end of the junction differs, possibly owing to a read error. The V gene is TRBV24-1, the J gene TRBJ1-2; D may be TRBD1 (5 bases). The CDR3 sequence is 14 residues long. The germline CDR1 and CDR2 sequences are KGHDR and SFDVKD. This CDR3 reads CATGDSTVLYGYTF. The CDR3 DNA reads TGTGCCACCGGTGATTCGACAGTACTCTATGGCTACACCTTC.

The chain couples TRBV5-1 to TRBJ2-1, with 9 bases fitting TRBD2. J gave up 8 bases and V 3 bases, and 15 bases lay outside the gene matches. The CDR3 length is 17 residues. The germline V gene encodes CDR1 SGHRS and CDR2 YFSETQ. The chain's CDR3 is CASSSPEAGGPLYEQFF. The CDR3 nucleotides read TGCGCCAGCAGCTCGCCCGAGGCGGGGGGGCCCCTATATGAGCAGTTCTTC.